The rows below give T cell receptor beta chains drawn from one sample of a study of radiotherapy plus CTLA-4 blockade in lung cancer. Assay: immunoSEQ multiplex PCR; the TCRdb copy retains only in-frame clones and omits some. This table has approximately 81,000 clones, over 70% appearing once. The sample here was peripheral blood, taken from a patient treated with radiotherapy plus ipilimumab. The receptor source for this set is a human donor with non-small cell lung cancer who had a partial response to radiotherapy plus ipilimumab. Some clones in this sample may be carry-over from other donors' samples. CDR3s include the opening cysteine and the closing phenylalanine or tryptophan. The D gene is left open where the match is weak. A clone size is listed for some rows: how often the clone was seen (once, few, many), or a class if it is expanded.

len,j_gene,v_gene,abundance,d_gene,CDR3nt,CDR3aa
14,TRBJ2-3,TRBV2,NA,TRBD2,TGTGCCAGCAGGTTAGCGGGGAGCACAGATACGCAGTATTTT,CASRLAGSTDTQYF
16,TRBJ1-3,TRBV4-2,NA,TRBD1,TGTGCCAGCAGCCAGGCCGGGACAGGATTTGGAAACACCATATATTTT,CASSQAGTGFGNTIYF
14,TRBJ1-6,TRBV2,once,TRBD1,TGTGCCAGGATACAGGGGCGAGATAATTCCCCCCTCCACTTT,CARIQGRDNSPLHF
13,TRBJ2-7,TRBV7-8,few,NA,TGTGCCAGCAGCTTAGCTTGGTCCGGCGAGCAGTACTTC,CASSLAWSGEQYF
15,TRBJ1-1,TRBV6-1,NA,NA,TGTGCCAGCAGACCGGGGTACACAGGGCAAGTTGAAGCTTTCTTT,CASRPGYTGQVEAFF
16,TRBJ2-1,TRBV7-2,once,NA,TGTGCCAGCAGCTTAGTGTCAGGGGTTTCCTACAATGAGCAGTTCTTC,CASSLVSGVSYNEQFF
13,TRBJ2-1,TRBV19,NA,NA,TGTGCCAGTAGTCTTAGCTCCTACAATGAGCAGTTCTTC,CASSLSSYNEQFF
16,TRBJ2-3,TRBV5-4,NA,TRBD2,TGTGCCAGCAGCCGGGGACTAGCGGGAGTTAAGGATACGCAGTATTTT,CASSRGLAGVKDTQYF
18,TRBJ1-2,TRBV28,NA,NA,TGTGCCAGCAGTTTGGCGCTGGGCCCCCTCTTTACTAACTATGGCTACACCTTC,CASSLALGPLFTNYGYTF
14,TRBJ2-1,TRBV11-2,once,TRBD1,TGTGCCAGCAGCCGGGACAGGGGCTACAATGAGCAGTTCTTC,CASSRDRGYNEQFF
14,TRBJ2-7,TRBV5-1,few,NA,TGCGCCAGCAGCTTGGCTATTCATACCTACGAGCAGTACTTC,CASSLAIHTYEQYF
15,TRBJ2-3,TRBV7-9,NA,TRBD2,TGTGCCAGCAGTGCCGGACTAGCGGTCACAGATACGCAGTATTTT,CASSAGLAVTDTQYF
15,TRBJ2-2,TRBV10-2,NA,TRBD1,TGCGCCAGCAGGGATCGGGACAGGGACACCGGGGAGCTGTTTTTT,CASRDRDRDTGELFF
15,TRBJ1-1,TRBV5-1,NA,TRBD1,TGCGCCAGCAGCGAGGAACAGGGGGTTTATACTGAAGCTTTCTTT,CASSEEQGVYTEAFF
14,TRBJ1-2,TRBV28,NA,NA,TGTGCCAGCGGGCCCCCGGCAGCCCAATTGGGCTACACCTTC,CASGPPAAQLGYTF
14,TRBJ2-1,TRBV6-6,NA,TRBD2,TGTGCCAGCAATTTAGCGGGAGGGCCAAGTGAGCAGTTCTTC,CASNLAGGPSEQFF
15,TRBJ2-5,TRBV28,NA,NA,TGTGCCAGCAGTTCCAGGGCCCGACTCCAAGAGACCCAGTACTTC,CASSSRARLQETQYF
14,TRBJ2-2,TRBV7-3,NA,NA,TGTGCCAGCAGCTCTCAGGGGTTCGCCGGGGAGCTGTTTTTT,CASSSQGFAGELFF
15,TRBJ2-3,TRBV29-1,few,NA,TGCAGCGTTGAAGATCGGGGGAGGAGCACAGATACGCAGTATTTT,CSVEDRGRSTDTQYF
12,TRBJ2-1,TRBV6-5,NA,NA,TGTGCCAGCAGCCCAGACTACAATGAGCAGTTCTTC,CASSPDYNEQFF
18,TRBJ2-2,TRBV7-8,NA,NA,TGTGCCAGCAGCCACAGGCGGAAGTTACCGACGAACACCGGGGAGCTGTTTTTT,CASSHRRKLPTNTGELFF
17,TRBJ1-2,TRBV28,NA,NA,TGTGCCAGCAGTTTCTTGACAGCCACCAAATTTAACTATGGCTACACCTTC,CASSFLTATKFNYGYTF
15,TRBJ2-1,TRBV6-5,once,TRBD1,TGTGCCAGCAGGTCCGACAGGGGCGCATACAATGAGCAGTTCTTC,CASRSDRGAYNEQFF
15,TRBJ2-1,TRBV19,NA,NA,TGTGCCAGTAGTATTAGGAGCGCCCCTTACAATGAGCAGTTCTTC,CASSIRSAPYNEQFF
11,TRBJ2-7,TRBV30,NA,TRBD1,TGTGCCTGGGGGACAGCCTACGAGCAGTACTTC,CAWGTAYEQYF
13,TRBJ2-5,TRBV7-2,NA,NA,TGTGCCAGCAGCTTAGGTTGGGCCGGGACCCAGTACTTC,CASSLGWAGTQYF
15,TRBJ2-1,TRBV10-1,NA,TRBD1,TGCGCCAGCAGTGAACTTCGGGACAGGGGAAATGAGCAGTTCTTC,CASSELRDRGNEQFF
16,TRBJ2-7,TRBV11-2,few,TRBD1,TGTGCCAGCAGCTTAGAGGACAGGGGTAAACCCTACGAGCAGTACTTC,CASSLEDRGKPYEQYF
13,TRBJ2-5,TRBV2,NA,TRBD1,TGTGCCAGCAGTGATACAGGGGTGGAGACCCAGTACTTC,CASSDTGVETQYF
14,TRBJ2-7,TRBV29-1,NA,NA,TGCAGCGTTGAAGGGACACCGAACGCCTACGAGCAGTACTTC,CSVEGTPNAYEQYF
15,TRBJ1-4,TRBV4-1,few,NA,TGTGCCAGCAGCCAAGCCTCCGGGAGTAATGAAAAACTGTTTTTT,CASSQASGSNEKLFF
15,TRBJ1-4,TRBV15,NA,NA,TGTGCCACCAGCAGCGGGCGACAGCATAATGAAAAACTGTTTTTT,CATSSGRQHNEKLFF
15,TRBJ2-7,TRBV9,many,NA,TGTGCCAGCAGCGTAGAGGAGGGGAGTAGGTACGAGCAGTACTTC,CASSVEEGSRYEQYF
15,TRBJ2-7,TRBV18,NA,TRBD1,TGTGCCAGCTCACCATCCCAAAGGGGGCCGAACGAGCAGTACTTC,CASSPSQRGPNEQYF
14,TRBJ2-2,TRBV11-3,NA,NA,TGTGCCAGCAGCTTAGACGGGAACACCGGGGAGCTGTTTTTT,CASSLDGNTGELFF